This T cell receptor beta chain originates from a study of blood T cells in healthy people across ages (dated by TCRdb to the mid-2010s). With respect to the entire study: In model experiments, template switching captured about one uniquely barcoded TCR beta cDNA molecule for every two T cells. Using the same blood draw, the study looked at two additional independent replicas of 1 million unique cDNA reads for two donors, one aged 18 to 30 and the other aged 80 or older. To avoid experimental bias, donors of different ages were randomly spread across the sequencing lanes. The donors were split into four age groups: young (average approximately 16 years), middle-aged (over 35), aged (approximately 60) and long-lived (roughly 88). The study measured age-related changes in TCR beta repertoire diversity using deep sequencing normalized with unique cDNA molecular identifiers.

Study-level results and caveats: Compared with the aged group, the long-lived group had more naive CD4+ T cells, fewer expanded clones and increased TCR diversity, a pattern suggesting age selection. Observed TCR beta diversity per million T cells fell roughly linearly with age, and a significant reduction was already apparent by age approximately 41. Because donor CMV infection status was unknown, age-related changes in expanded clonotypes were potentially confounded. Bulk unsorted PBMC profiling prevented conclusive comparison of naive and antigen-experienced compartments. Estimates of total diversity from one million sequenced T cells were regarded as lower bounds and underestimates. Observed TCR beta diversity correlated strongly with the percentage of naive T cells measured by flow cytometry.

Library method: 5' RACE. TCRdb records Illumina HiSeq 2500 as the sequencer. The second PCR ran for about 6 to 12 cycles and used a J-beta primer mix along with a sample-barcoded 5' primer. A template-switch 5' adaptor carrying 12 random nucleotides introduced a unique molecular identifier onto each TCR beta cDNA molecule. Each sample yielded at least 3 million CDR3-containing paired-end reads. First-strand cDNA was synthesized from all RNA with the Mint cDNA synthesis kit, primed by a TRBC-specific oligonucleotide. After uracil-DNA glycosylase treatment, a first 18-cycle PCR used universal primers M1SS and BC2_uni_R on all cDNA. The source study handled its data this way. For normalization, 1 million high-quality reads, each with a distinct molecular identifier, were randomly selected from each sample. Instead of being binned into consensus sequences, reads that shared molecular identifiers were thrown out. MiTCR, set to a Q25 quality threshold and the strictest error-elimination algorithm, was used for CDR3 identification, clonotype clustering and error correction. A nonparametric unseen species model using Euler transformation provided a lower-bound estimate of total TCR beta diversity. The raw public reads went through TCRdb reprocessing: fastp at Q25, MiXCR clone calling, in-frame beta chains kept. Under each unique CDR3 protein, matching rows form one entry showing the most common genes and DNA. The V and J calls and clone size are TCRdb's, not the authors'. The sample profile shows around 1,600,000 distinct CDR3 sequences; around 40% of them were found once. The top ten clonotypes cover more than 4% of the sample.

From cysteine to phenylalanine, the CDR3 is 16 amino acids long. Left in the record is the CDR3 DNA by itself, 48 bases read in frame from the first base. V lost 6 bases and J lost 0 bases, and the count of bases not matched to a germline gene is 9. Per the germline V gene, SGHAT is the CDR1 and FQNNGV is the CDR2. On this clonotype: Its recognized antigen is unknown. The record has no base qualities; no much larger clone is one base away.

Donors were 39 systemically healthy Caucasian individuals from Russia aged 6 to 90 years. Each donor gave approximately 9.3 milliliters of peripheral blood, collected into EDTA-treated Vacutainer tubes. Ficoll-Paque density-gradient centrifugation was used to isolate PBMCs, with at least 7 million per sample. Total RNA, at least 5 micrograms per sample, was extracted from PBMCs with Trizol reagent. For every donor, an aliquot of PBMCs went through flow cytometry to measure the percentages of naive CD45RAhigh/CD27high T cells. The TCR sequence derives from a woman between 18 and 29 years old in good health. The rearrangement combines TRBV11-2 with TRBJ2-3; 7 nucleotides in the junction match TRBD1. Material: blood. The CDR3 region reads CASRPGQFTSTDTQYF. The DNA is TGTGCCAGCAGGCCGGGACAGTTTACTAGCACAGATACGCAGTATTTT. The CDR3, completed at both ends by the reference TRBV11-2 and TRBJ2-3 genes, gives the full variable domain EAGVAQSPRYKIIEKRQSVAFWCNPISGHATLYWYQQILGQGPKLLIQFQNNGVVDDSQLPKDRFSAERLKGVDSTLKIQPAKLEDSAVYLCASRPGQFTSTDTQYFGPGTRLTVL.